This T cell receptor (beta chain) was identified during a study of monozygotic twins with inflammatory bowel disease. Study results and caveats: TCRbeta inverse Simpson diversity was decreased in IBD patients versus healthy co-twins. Among twins, concordant and discordant pairs did not differ in repertoire similarity, possibly from limited power. Fewer shared clonotypes with others were found in IBD patients than in healthy twins, especially with disease activity.

A template switching step added UMIs, each with a 6-nucleotide sample barcode. TCRdb re-called the 5' RACE reads and gives one entry per CDR3 protein, without DNA. This table lists approximately 160,000 distinct CDR3 sequences. Regarding this clonotype: Its antigen is still unknown.

The specimen was blood. This clonotype originated in a human donor with ulcerative colitis or Crohn's disease, or a healthy co-twin of an affected twin (not recorded which).

This CDR3 is CASSLGTGAPDTQYF. V gene TRBV5-6 combines with J gene TRBJ2-3; TCRdb's assignment of TRBD1 cannot be checked, as there is no DNA. The CDR3 has 15 residues. The germline gives CDR1 SGHDT, CDR2 YYEEEE.